One sample yielded the 13 T cell receptor beta chains listed below, sequenced in a study of regulatory T cells in long-lasting Graves disease. Time point defined: newly diagnosed GD, antithyroid drugs for less than 3 months. Researchers made the TCR library from RNA that was extracted from PBMCs. Building of the TCR beta libraries involved iRepertoire HTBI primers and Arm-PCR of CDR3 regions. MiXCR was run by TCRdb on the multiplex PCR reads, yielding one entry per CDR3 protein. Of hundreds of thousands of distinct CDR3 sequences in the sample, roughly 15% were seen once. This same sample was also part of a study on T cells in Graves' hyperthyroidism and ophthalmopathy.

The sequenced sample was peripheral blood mononuclear cells (PBMCs), obtained at new diagnosis, from a patient treated with antithyroid drugs. Receptors were obtained from a woman between 25 and 40 years old with Graves disease.

This clonotype was observed a handful of times. One junction end does not reproduce the germline sequence, and a read error may be involved. The gene calls are TRBV10-3 and TRBJ1-1; tentatively, D is TRBD1 (6 bases). CDR3 length equals 14 residues. Germline V gene lookup returns CDR1 ENHRY and CDR2 SYGVKD. CDR3 in amino acids: CAISERNEGDRWLF. CDR3 sequence (DNA): TGTGCCATCAGTGAACGTAATGAGGGGGACCGTTGGCTCTTT.

This clonotype was seen at least ten times. The chain uses TRBV10-3 and TRBJ2-7; TRBD2 aligns across 8 bases. The J segment lost 0 bases and the V segment lost 8 bases, leaving 9 bases of the junction unmatched. Germline-derived CDR1 and CDR2 are ENHRY and SYGVKD. The CDR3 extends over 15 amino acids. The CDR3 sequence: CAIRSGTTDSYEQYF. CDR3 nucleotide sequence: TGTGCCATCCGTAGCGGGACTACCGACTCCTACGAGCAGTACTTC.

This chain uses TRBV28 with TRBJ1-2; TRBD1 matches at 8 bases. Germline CDR1 is MDHEN and CDR2 is SYDVKM. The CDR3 is 15 amino acids. Trimming removed 5 bases from V and 1 base from J; junction bases left unmatched: 6. In DNA form, the CDR3 reads TGTGCCAGCAGTACCTCAGGGGGCTTTAACTATGGCTACACCTTC. Protein: CASSTSGGFNYGYTF.

This clonotype appeared many times. The rearrangement joins TRBV28 to TRBJ1-5; unclear D gene. This CDR3 spans 13 amino acids. V lost 5 bases to trimming and J lost 6 bases, with 11 bases between them. Germline-derived CDR1 and CDR2 are MDHEN and SYDVKM. The CDR3 DNA reads TGTGCCAGCAGTCCCCATCTCGGTCAGCCCCAGCATTTT. It translates to CASSPHLGQPQHF. Full variable domain (missing parts from reference TRBV28 and TRBJ1-5): DVKVTQSSRYLVKRTGEKVFLECVQDMDHENMFWYRQDPGLGLRLIYFSYDVKMKEKGDIPEGYSVSREKKERFSLILESASTNQTSMYLCASSPHLGQPQHFGDGTRLSIL.

This clonotype was seen ten or more times. V is TRBV3-1 and J is TRBJ2-3; D gene ambiguous. The CDR3 totals 15 residues. Trimming stripped 2 bases from V and 2 bases from J, with 11 bases between. Looked up from germline, CDR1 is LGHDT and CDR2 is YNNKEL (reference sequence). The CDR3 DNA reads as TGTGCCAGCAGCCAAACCTACGGTTCCACAGATACGCAGTATTTT. This translates into CASSQTYGSTDTQYF.

This clonotype was counted at least ten times. The chain carries TRBV27 and TRBJ1-1; D is ambiguous. V was trimmed by 7 bases and J by 1 base, leaving 16 bases between them. Germline V gene data show CDR1 as MNHEY and CDR2 as SMNVEV (reference sequence). The CDR3 covers 15 residues. Here the CDR3 reads CASNQVGLSNTEAFF. CDR3 coding DNA: TGTGCCAGCAATCAGGTTGGGTTATCGAACACTGAAGCTTTCTTT.

A remark on this clonotype: This likely stems from a read error, as it lies one base from a far larger clone. The V and J genes are TRBV28 and TRBJ1-1, with 8 bases fitting TRBD1. This CDR3 has 16 amino acids. Germline V gene data show CDR1 as MDHEN and CDR2 as SYDVKM. V lost 3 bases, J lost 0 bases, and 6 bases stayed unmatched. The CDR3 DNA reads as TGTGCCAGCAGTTTCGGACAGGGTAGGTTGAACACTGAAGCTTTCTTT. Protein: CASSFGQGRLNTEAFF.

This clonotype showed up many times. The chain couples TRBV6-2 or TRBV6-3 to TRBJ1-1; D call uncertain. CDR3 length: 15 amino acids. Per germline, CDR1 MNHEY and CDR2 SVGEGT. V lost 5 bases, J lost 4 bases, and 17 bases lay in between. CDR3 residues: CASSDPARVATEAFF. The CDR3 DNA reads as TGTGCCAGCAGTGATCCAGCACGGGTGGCCACTGAAGCTTTCTTT.

This clonotype appeared a few times. The chain has TRBV6-6 and TRBJ1-5, with a tentative D call TRBD1 (5 bases). V was shortened by 0 bases and J by 7 bases, with 13 bases between the two germline ends. The CDR3 runs 15 residues. Looked up from germline, CDR1 is MNHNY and CDR2 is SVGAGI (reference sequence). The chain's CDR3 is CASSYSVQGGQPQHF. The CDR3 region has the DNA TGTGCCAGCAGTTACTCGGTGCAGGGAGGCCAGCCCCAGCATTTT.

Comments on this clonotype: Given a much more abundant clone one base away, this may be a read error. The rearrangement uses TRBV10-3 and TRBJ1-1; a possible D gene is TRBD1 (6 bases). This CDR3 contains 13 residues. Per germline, CDR1 ENHRY and CDR2 SYGVKD. V was trimmed by 5 bases and J by 5 bases, leaving 12 bases between them. In DNA form, the CDR3 reads TGTGCCATCAGTCTTGGACAGTGGACTGAAGCTTTCTTT. Amino acids: CAISLGQWTEAFF.

This clonotype was detected a few times. This chain links TRBV5-4 with TRBJ2-7, with TRBD1 matching 7 bases. Germline loops: CDR1 SGHNT, CDR2 YYREEE (reference sequence). Losses at the gene ends were 4 bases for V and 4 bases for J; bases not matched to a gene: 8. This CDR3 contains 14 residues. Here the CDR3 DNA reads TGTGCCAGCAGCCCTCGGGACAGACTATACGAGCAGTACTTC. Its translation: CASSPRDRLYEQYF.

The sample holds a few counts of this clonotype. The chain carries TRBV27 and TRBJ2-6, with D uncertain. CDR3 size: 18 residues. The ends were cut back, 5 bases at V and 1 base at J, with 18 bases in the middle. Germline V lookup: CDR1 MNHEY, CDR2 SMNVEV (reference sequence). The CDR3 loop reads CASSPRRFRLSGANVLTF. CDR3 coding DNA: TGTGCCAGCAGTCCTCGACGCTTCCGCCTATCTGGGGCCAACGTCCTGACTTTC.

V gene TRBV28 combines with J gene TRBJ2-7, with 9 bases lining up with TRBD1. Germline V gene sequence: CDR1 MDHEN, CDR2 SYDVKM. V gave up 8 bases and J gave up 3 bases; unmatched junction bases: 5. The CDR3 is 13 residues long. CDR3 nucleotide sequence: TGTGCCAGCGGGGGGGACAGGGTCTACGAGCAGTACTTC. Amino acids: CASGGDRVYEQYF.